One and the same sample provided the 24 T cell receptor beta chains below, sequenced in a study of T-cell memory formation after mild COVID-19 (dated by TCRdb to about 2021). Preparation of the library involved 5' RACE. TCRdb shows the sequencer as Illumina NovaSeq 6000. Using fastp at Q25 and MiXCR, TCRdb reprocessed the public reads and kept productive beta chains. Records with the same CDR3 protein are collapsed into one entry carrying the most frequent genes and DNA. In all, the sample holds approximately 290,000 distinct CDR3 sequences, and over 7% of those were seen once. Roughly 22% of the sample is taken by the ten largest. The sequencing input was PBMCs or a T cell subset sorted from them (not recorded which). Receptors were obtained from a man younger than 35 who had mild COVID-19 (a few samples of this study predate the infection). The sample titles of this study are shuffled in the database, so cell type and time point are left out; the donor was told from shared clones.

The chain couples TRBV9 to TRBJ2-3; 8 bases line up with TRBD1. The V and J ends lost 3 bases and 2 bases, in that order; junction bases with no gene match: 2. The CDR3 has 14 residues. CDR1 and CDR2 (germline): SGDLS, YYNGEE. The CDR3 DNA reads TGTGCCAGCAGCGAGGACAGGGACACAGATACGCAGTATTTT. The encoded protein is CASSEDRDTDTQYF.

This clonotype appeared a few times. V is TRBV20-1 and J is TRBJ1-5; 7 nucleotides agree with TRBD1. Germline loops: CDR1 DFQATT, CDR2 SNEGSKA (reference sequence). This CDR3 comprises 15 residues. The V gene end was trimmed by 2 bases and the J gene end by 2 bases; junction bases not matched to a gene: 6. In DNA, the CDR3 is TGCAGTGCTAGAAAACAGGGGTTTGGCAATCAGCCCCAGCATTTT. It codes for CSARKQGFGNQPQHF.

This rearrangement joins TRBV3-1 to TRBJ1-6, with D perhaps matching TRBD1 (5 bases). Germline CDR1 and CDR2: LGHDT and YNNKEL (reference sequence). V lost 3 bases, J lost 7 bases, and 16 bases lay in between. This CDR3 is 16 amino acids long. The CDR3 sequence is CASSQGVRGRNSPLHF. The CDR3 nucleotides are TGTGCCAGCAGCCAGGGGGTTCGGGGACGGAATTCACCCCTCCACTTT.

The CDR3 sequence is CASSPRQGRAEAFF. The CDR3, as DNA: TGCGCCAGCAGCCCGCGTCAGGGGAGGGCTGAAGCTTTCTTT. The genes are TRBV4-1 and TRBJ1-1; TRBD1 might be the D (6 bases). The germline V and J ends were trimmed by 4 bases and 6 bases, with 15 bases remaining between them. Germline V gives CDR1 MGHRA, CDR2 YSYEKL. This CDR3 spans 14 amino acids.

This clonotype turned up a few times. The chain couples TRBV7-9 to TRBJ2-5; perhaps D is TRBD1 or TRBD2 (5 bases each). Trimming took 10 bases from V and 2 from J, leaving 14 bases between them. This CDR3 spans 13 amino acids. Germline CDR1 and CDR2: SEHNR and FQNEAQ (reference sequence). CDR3 amino acids: CATLGGTQETQYF. Here the CDR3 DNA reads TGTGCCACCCTGGGTGGGACGCAAGAGACCCAGTACTTC. The full variable domain, with the rest looked up from reference TRBV7-9 and TRBJ2-5, is DTGVSQNPRHKITKRGQNVTFRCDPISEHNRLYWYRQTLGQGPEFLTYFQNEAQLEKSRLLSDRFSAERPKGSFSTLEIQRTEQGDSAMYLCATLGGTQETQYFGPGTRLLVL.

This clonotype was detected many times. The chain uses TRBV27 and TRBJ2-2, with D possibly being TRBD2 (6 bases). The CDR3 has 13 residues. In germline, CDR1 is MNHEY, CDR2 SMNVEV (reference sequence). Trimming left V 3 bases short and J 6 bases short, with 8 bases between. The CDR3: CASSFRLAGELFF. Written as DNA, the CDR3 is TGTGCCAGCAGTTTCAGACTAGCCGGGGAGCTGTTTTTT.

The rearrangement links TRBV23-1 to TRBJ2-5, with TRBD2 matching over 9 bases. TRBV23-1 is assigned to the ORF class and has an uncertain function. CDR3 length: 18 amino acids. V was clipped by 6 bases and J by 4 bases; unmatched bases: 18. CDR3 residues: CASSRQASGERSGETQYF. The CDR3 DNA reads TGCGCCAGCAGCCGCCAGGCTAGCGGGGAACGCTCCGGAGAGACCCAGTACTTC.

This clonotype has just a few counts. The CDR3 loop is CASSHLSGGALETQYF. The CDR3 coding sequence is TGTGCCAGCAGCCACCTTAGCGGGGGGGCCCTCGAGACCCAGTACTTC. The V gene is TRBV4-2, the J gene TRBJ2-5; TRBD2 aligns across 11 bases. There are 16 residues in the CDR3. V gave up 3 bases and J gave up 5 bases; unmatched junction bases: 8. The germline gives CDR1 LGHNA, CDR2 YNFKEQ.

The gene calls are TRBV6-5 and TRBJ1-1; tentative D call: TRBD1 (6 bases). V lost 0 bases and J 11 bases, leaving 19 bases between the germline ends. The CDR3 extends over 15 amino acids. In germline, CDR1 is MNHEY, CDR2 SVGAGI. CDR3 DNA: TGTGCCAGCAGTTACTCGAAGTCCGGGGGGCTTGGGGCTTTCTTT. It encodes CASSYSKSGGLGAFF.

The V call is TRBV19, the J call TRBJ1-5; 7 nucleotides line up with TRBD1. CDR1 and CDR2 (germline): LNHDA, SQIVND (reference sequence). The CDR3 consists of 15 residues. V gave up 7 bases and J gave up 4 bases; unmatched junction bases: 10. The CDR3 DNA is TGTGCCAGTATTCCGGCTACACAGGGGAATCAGCCCCAGCATTTT. Its translation is CASIPATQGNQPQHF.

V gene TRBV6-2 or TRBV6-3 combines with J gene TRBJ2-7, with D unresolved. With 6 bases removed from V and 9 bases from J, the gap between germline ends came to 15 bases. This CDR3 region has 12 residues. Germline CDR1 reads MNHEY; CDR2 reads SVGEGT. In nucleotides, the CDR3 is TGTGCCAGCAGCGGCCAGTGGCCCCTGCAGTACTTC. Translation gives CASSGQWPLQYF.

V and J are TRBV5-1 and TRBJ2-7; 8 bases are a match to TRBD1. V lost 0 bases and J lost 2; bases outside the gene matches: 4. Per germline, CDR1 SGHRS and CDR2 YFSETQ. The CDR3 is made up of 15 amino acids. The CDR3 bases are TGCGCCAGCAGCTTGGGGGACAGGTACACCTACGAGCAGTACTTC. Its translation: CASSLGDRYTYEQYF. The whole variable domain, remainder taken from reference TRBV5-1 and TRBJ2-7, is KAGVTQTPRYLIKTRGQQVTLSCSPISGHRSVSWYQQTPGQGLQFLFEYFSETQRNKGNFPGRFSGRQFSNSRSEMNVSTLELGDSALYLCASSLGDRYTYEQYFGPGTRLTVT.

This clonotype was counted a few times. This chain uses TRBV5-1 with TRBJ2-5; no clear D. The CDR3 length is 14 residues. The germline V gene has CDR1 SGHRS and CDR2 YFSETQ. Trimming pared 4 bases from V and 0 bases from J, leaving 10 bases between. The CDR3 DNA is TGCGCCAGCAGCGAAACGGGTGACCAAGAGACCCAGTACTTC. Its translation is CASSETGDQETQYF.

The chain couples TRBV2 to TRBJ2-2, with a possible D match to TRBD1 (5 bases). This CDR3 region has 15 residues. V was pared by 5 bases and J by 0 bases, with 10 bases between. Germline loops: CDR1 SNHLY, CDR2 FYNNEI. The CDR3 is CASSPDTSNTGELFF. In DNA form, the CDR3 reads TGTGCCAGCAGTCCGGACACCTCGAACACCGGGGAGCTGTTTTTT.

This clonotype was detected ten times or more. DNA for the CDR3: TGTGCCAGCCGACTAGCGGGGACATCCCTCACCGGGGAGCTGTTTTTT. Amino acids: CASRLAGTSLTGELFF. This sequence joins TRBV12-3 or TRBV12-4 and TRBJ2-2; TRBD2 matches 11 bases. J lost 4 bases, V lost 8 bases, and 9 bases had no gene match. This CDR3 has 16 amino acids.

This clonotype appeared many times. This chain joins TRBV7-2 and TRBJ2-1; the D is unclear. The V gene lost 5 bases and the J gene lost 5 bases, with 7 bases spanning the gap. Germline lookup yields CDR1 SGHTA and CDR2 FQGNSA. The CDR3 runs 12 residues. The DNA of the CDR3 is TGTGCCAGCAGCGGATATCACAATGAGCAGTTCTTC. Residues: CASSGYHNEQFF.

This clonotype was counted between two and nine times. This chain uses TRBV7-2 with TRBJ2-5; no reliable D call. Trimming took off 4 bases at V and 3 bases at J, with 12 bases between the two ends. Germline CDR1 SGHTA, CDR2 FQGNSA. This CDR3 is 14 amino acids long. The CDR3 loop is CASSSRMVEETQYF. The CDR3 DNA follows: TGTGCCAGCAGCTCCCGGATGGTTGAAGAGACCCAGTACTTC.

The chain employs TRBV5-1 and TRBJ2-7; D possibly uses TRBD1 or TRBD2 (5 bases each). Trimming took off 4 bases at V and 4 bases at J, with 12 bases between the two ends. CDR1 is SGHRS, CDR2 YFSETQ, per germline. CDR3 size: 13 residues. The CDR3 bases are TGCGCCAGCAGCGGTGACAGCGGATACGAGCAGTACTTC. It codes for CASSGDSGYEQYF.

This clonotype was seen at least ten times. The chain is built from TRBV7-2 and TRBJ1-2; D unclear. The CDR3 length is 13 residues. V dropped 6 bases and J dropped 4 bases, with 12 bases sitting between them. Germline V gene sequence: CDR1 SGHTA, CDR2 FQGNSA. The CDR3 loop is CASSRRDFYGYTF. The CDR3 DNA follows: TGTGCCAGCAGTAGAAGGGATTTCTATGGCTACACCTTC.

The J gene is TRBJ1-4, the V gene TRBV20-1, with D unresolved. CDR3 size: 15 residues. Germline V gene data show CDR1 as DFQATT and CDR2 as SNEGSKA (reference sequence). The V end was cut by 3 bases, the J end by 0 bases, with 11 bases between. The CDR3 sequence is CSARVPPATNEKLFF. The CDR3 DNA is TGCAGTGCTAGGGTGCCACCAGCAACTAATGAAAAACTGTTTTTT.

The V gene is TRBV7-2, the J gene TRBJ1-2, with a possible D match to TRBD1 (5 bases). Germline lookup yields CDR1 SGHTA and CDR2 FQGNSA. The V gene lost 10 bases and the J gene lost 8 bases, with 11 bases spanning the gap. This CDR3 contains 10 residues. The CDR3 reads CATQGRGYTF. CDR3 in DNA: TGTGCCACTCAGGGTCGCGGCTACACCTTC.

This clonotype was picked up a small number of times. CDR3 in DNA: TGTGCCAGCAGTACCGGACAGGGGGGGGAGACCCAGTACTTC. Amino acid sequence: CASSTGQGGETQYF. The chain combines TRBV12-3 or TRBV12-4 with TRBJ2-5, with TRBD1 matching over 10 bases. This CDR3 is 14 amino acids long. The V gene end was trimmed by 5 bases and the J gene end by 5 bases; junction bases not matched to a gene: 5.

This clonotype was picked up many times. The chain carries TRBV6-1 and TRBJ1-6; 9 nucleotides match TRBD1. V gave up 6 bases and J gave up 7 bases; unmatched junction bases: 10. This CDR3 has 16 residues. Germline V lookup: CDR1 MNHNS, CDR2 SASEGT. The DNA for the CDR3 is TGTGCCAGCAGCTTCACCCCCGGGACAGGGAATTCACCCCTCCACTTT. Translation gives CASSFTPGTGNSPLHF.

This chain connects TRBV27 to TRBJ1-2; D is undetermined. The CDR3 length is 15 residues. Germline V CDR1 and CDR2: MNHEY, SMNVEV (reference sequence). Trimming took 4 bases from V and 4 from J, leaving 16 bases between them. The CDR3 DNA reads TGTGCCAGCAGTTCCCTATTGTCGGTGGGCTATGGCTACACCTTC. Translation gives CASSSLLSVGYGYTF.